What follows are 20 T cell receptor beta chains derived from one specimen sequenced in a study of T cells of healthy individuals. MiXCR, run by TCRdb on the 5' RACE reads, gives a single entry per CDR3 protein. The data show about 96,000 distinct CDR3 sequences, approximately 15% seen once. The receptors here all came from a human donor in good health.

This clonotype occurred many times. The chain has TRBV28 and TRBJ1-1, with 8 nucleotides matching TRBD1. The CDR3 sequence is 14 residues long. Trimming took 6 bases from V and 1 from J; bases not matched to a gene: 4. The V gene's germline CDR1 is MDHEN and CDR2 SYDVKM. In DNA, the CDR3 is TGTGCCAGCAGCATCAGGGGGCAGAACACTGAAGCTTTCTTT. This codes for CASSIRGQNTEAFF.

This clonotype was found many times. V usage is TRBV6-6 and J usage is TRBJ2-5; D is possibly TRBD2 (6 bases). Between the trimmed V and J ends, which lost 5 bases and 2 bases, there was a span of 15 bases. This CDR3 is built from 15 residues. Germline lookup yields CDR1 MNHNY and CDR2 SVGAGI (reference sequence). The chain's CDR3 is CASSNPGSGQETQYF. The DNA of the CDR3 is TGTGCCAGCAGTAACCCAGGAAGCGGGCAAGAGACCCAGTACTTC.

The CDR3 spells CAISESDRYNSYEQYF. The CDR3 DNA sequence: TGTGCCATCAGTGAGTCGGACAGGTATAACTCCTACGAGCAGTACTTC. The J gene is TRBJ2-7, the V gene TRBV10-3; 7 positions agree with TRBD1. J was trimmed by 0 bases and V by 0 bases; bases with no gene match: 5. CDR3 length equals 16 residues. From germline, CDR1 is ENHRY and CDR2 SYGVKD.

This clonotype was seen a few times. The genes are TRBV6-1 and TRBJ1-2; possible D gene TRBD1, 6 bases. The CDR3 spans 17 residues. Germline V gene sequence: CDR1 MNHNS, CDR2 SASEGT. The V and J ends lost 0 bases and 2 bases respectively, with 16 bases between them. CDR3 loop: CASSEATSRGRNYGYTF. CDR3 coding DNA: TGTGCCAGCAGTGAAGCTACATCCAGGGGTCGCAACTATGGCTACACCTTC.

There are a few counts of this clonotype. The chain combines TRBV7-9 with TRBJ2-1; D is uncertain. CDR3 length: 15 amino acids. Trimming cost V 2 bases and J 2 bases, with 10 bases left between them. Germline V gene sequence: CDR1 SEHNR, CDR2 FQNEAQ (reference sequence). The CDR3 nucleotides read TGTGCCAGCAGCTTAACAAATGGGGCCTACAATGAGCAGTTCTTC. This gives the protein CASSLTNGAYNEQFF.

Only a few counts were recorded for this clonotype. This chain links TRBV4-1 with TRBJ2-7, with 8 bases aligning to TRBD1. V dropped 4 bases and J dropped 7; count of bases not matched to a gene: 12. The germline V gene has CDR1 MGHRA and CDR2 YSYEKL. The CDR3 is 15 amino acids. CDR3 protein: CASSRPGQGYGEQYF. CDR3 nucleotide sequence: TGCGCCAGCAGCCGACCTGGACAGGGATATGGGGAGCAGTACTTC.

There are a few counts of this clonotype. The chain links TRBV20-1 to TRBJ2-3; TRBD1 aligns across 7 bases. Germline CDR1 DFQATT, CDR2 SNEGSKA (reference sequence). Germline trimming cut 6 bases from V and 2 bases from J; bases unmatched to any gene: 5. The CDR3 runs to 13 residues. Written as DNA, the CDR3 is TGCAGTGCCTCAGAGGGGGCCACAGATACGCAGTATTTT. It specifies CSASEGATDTQYF.

The chain combines TRBV6-6 with TRBJ2-7, with TRBD2 matching over 9 bases. The CDR3 runs to 15 residues. The germline gives CDR1 MNHNY, CDR2 SVGAGI (reference sequence). The V segment lost 2 bases and the J segment 0 bases; nucleotides outside the gene matches: 2. The CDR3 protein is CASSYIAGVSYEQYF. As DNA, the CDR3 is TGTGCCAGCAGTTACATAGCGGGGGTCTCCTACGAGCAGTACTTC.

V is TRBV5-1 and J is TRBJ2-1, with a possible D match to TRBD1 (5 bases). Between the trimmed V and J ends, which lost 7 bases and 0 bases, there was a span of 11 bases. The germline gives CDR1 SGHRS, CDR2 YFSETQ. This CDR3 has 14 amino acids. CDR3 in DNA: TGCGCCAGCGCAGGGATGAGCTCCTACAATGAGCAGTTCTTC. It specifies CASAGMSSYNEQFF.

This clonotype was observed at least ten times. This chain uses TRBV20-1 with TRBJ1-2, with a tentative D call TRBD1 (5 bases). The CDR3 runs to 10 residues. V gave up 7 bases and J gave up 3 bases, with 6 bases separating them. In germline, CDR1 is DFQATT, CDR2 SNEGSKA (reference sequence). In DNA, the CDR3 is TGCAGTGTAGGGGACTATGGCTACACCTTC. Amino acids: CSVGDYGYTF.

The genes are TRBV28 and TRBJ2-7, with 8 nucleotides matching TRBD2. Trimming took 8 bases from V and 1 from J; bases not matched to a gene: 10. The CDR3 has 15 residues. Germline V gene data show CDR1 as MDHEN and CDR2 as SYDVKM. The CDR3 sequence is CASRWAGLESYEQYF. The CDR3 nucleotides are TGTGCCAGCCGCTGGGCGGGACTAGAATCCTACGAGCAGTACTTC.

There are many counts of this clonotype. J is TRBJ1-1 and V is TRBV7-9; the D is unclear. The CDR3 consists of 11 residues. The germline V gene encodes CDR1 SEHNR and CDR2 FQNEAQ (reference sequence). V shed 0 bases and J shed 5 bases, with 1 base lying between them. The CDR3 coding sequence is TGTGCCAGCAGCTTAGCGACTGAAGCTTTCTTT. Protein sequence: CASSLATEAFF.

The chain couples TRBV6-2 or TRBV6-3 to TRBJ2-7; 8 bases line up with TRBD2. The CDR3 consists of 12 residues. With V trimmed by 5 bases and J by 8 bases, 5 bases remained unmatched. CDR1 and CDR2 (germline): MNHEY, SVGEGT. The DNA for the CDR3 is TGTGCCAGCAGTCCCCGGGGGGGTCAGCAGTACTTC. This encodes CASSPRGGQQYF.

The chain carries TRBV19 and TRBJ2-5; 8 nucleotides line up with TRBD2. The CDR3 covers 14 residues. CDR1 is LNHDA, CDR2 SQIVND, per germline (reference sequence). Trimming removed 8 bases from V and 1 base from J; junction bases left unmatched: 6. The CDR3 region is CASAASGLQETQYF. CDR3 DNA: TGTGCCAGTGCGGCTAGCGGGCTCCAAGAGACCCAGTACTTC.

This chain joins TRBV7-2 and TRBJ2-4, with D perhaps TRBD1 (5 bases). Looked up from germline, CDR1 is SGHTA and CDR2 is FQGNSA. Trimming removed 1 base from V and 1 base from J, with 5 bases in between. The CDR3 length is 14 residues. CDR3 DNA sequence: TGTGCCAGCAGCTTAGACAGGGCCAAAAACATTCAGTACTTC. This translates into CASSLDRAKNIQYF.

This clonotype turned up a few times. The J gene is TRBJ2-3, the V gene TRBV10-3; 11 positions agree with TRBD2. The germline CDR1 and CDR2 sequences are ENHRY and SYGVKD. This CDR3 has 15 amino acids. With 3 bases clipped from V and 2 bases from J, the junction kept 1 base outside the gene matches. The CDR3 region has the DNA TGTGCCATCAGTGAACTAGCGGGAGCCACAGATACGCAGTATTTT. This codes for CAISELAGATDTQYF.

The rearrangement links TRBV4-3 to TRBJ2-7; TRBD2 aligns across 13 bases. Germline V gives CDR1 LGHNA, CDR2 YSLEER. The CDR3 is 21 amino acids. V lost 0 bases, J lost 0 bases, and 14 bases stayed unmatched. CDR3 protein: CASSQDLGPTSGGPSSYEQYF. CDR3 nucleotide sequence: TGCGCCAGCAGCCAAGATCTGGGACCGACTAGCGGGGGGCCGAGCTCCTACGAGCAGTACTTC.

This chain connects TRBV6-1 to TRBJ2-3, with no clear D. Trimming left V 8 bases short and J 0 bases short, with 12 bases between. Germline lookup yields CDR1 MNHNS and CDR2 SASEGT. CDR3 length equals 14 residues. CDR3 DNA sequence: TGTGCCAGCGGCCTAGGGTATAGCACAGATACGCAGTATTTT. Amino acid sequence: CASGLGYSTDTQYF.

The chain uses TRBV28 and TRBJ2-7; 7 bases agree with TRBD1. V dropped 6 bases and J dropped 2; count of bases not matched to a gene: 10. The germline gives CDR1 MDHEN, CDR2 SYDVKM. The CDR3 is made up of 15 amino acids. CDR3 nucleotides: TGTGCCAGCAGGCCCCTCCGGGACAGCCCCTACGAGCAGTACTTC. Its translation: CASRPLRDSPYEQYF. The full variable domain, with the rest looked up from reference TRBV28 and TRBJ2-7, is DVKVTQSSRYLVKRTGEKVFLECVQDMDHENMFWYRQDPGLGLRLIYFSYDVKMKEKGDIPEGYSVSREKKERFSLILESASTNQTSMYLCASRPLRDSPYEQYFGPGTRLTVT.

This rearrangement joins TRBV12-3 or TRBV12-4 to TRBJ2-1; TRBD2 might be the D (7 bases). The CDR3 has 16 amino acids. Trimming took 5 bases from V and 6 from J, leaving 20 bases between them. The CDR3 coding sequence is TGTGCCAGCAGTCCTTGGGGGGGCGCATTGCTCAATGAGCAGTTCTTC. Residues: CASSPWGGALLNEQFF.